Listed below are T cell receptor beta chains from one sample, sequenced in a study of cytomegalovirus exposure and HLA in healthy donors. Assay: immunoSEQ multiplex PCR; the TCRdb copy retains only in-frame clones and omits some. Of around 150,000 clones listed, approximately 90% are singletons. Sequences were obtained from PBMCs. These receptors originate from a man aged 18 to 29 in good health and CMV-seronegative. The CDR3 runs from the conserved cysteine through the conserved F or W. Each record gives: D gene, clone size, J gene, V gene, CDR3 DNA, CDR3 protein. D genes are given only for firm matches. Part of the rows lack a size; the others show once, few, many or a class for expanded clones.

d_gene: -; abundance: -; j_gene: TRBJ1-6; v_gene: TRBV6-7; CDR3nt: TGTGCCAGCAGGCGATATAATTCACCCCTCCACTTT; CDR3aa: CASRRYNSPLHF
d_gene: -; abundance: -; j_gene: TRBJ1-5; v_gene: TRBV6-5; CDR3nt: TGTGCCAGCAGCCTCGGAGGGGCGCATCAGCCCCAGCATTTT; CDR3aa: CASSLGGAHQPQHF
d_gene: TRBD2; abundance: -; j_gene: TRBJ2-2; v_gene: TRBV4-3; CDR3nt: TGCGCCAGCAGCCAAGGACTAGCGGGAGTGGGTGGGGAGCTGTTTTTT; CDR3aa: CASSQGLAGVGGELFF
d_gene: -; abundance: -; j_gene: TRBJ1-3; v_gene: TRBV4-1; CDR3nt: TGCGCCAGCAGCCCCGACAGGTCTGGAAACACCATATATTTT; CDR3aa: CASSPDRSGNTIYF
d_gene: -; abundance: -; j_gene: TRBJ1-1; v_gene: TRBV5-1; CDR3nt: TGCGCCAGCAGAGGCGGCCAGAACACTGAAGCTTTCTTT; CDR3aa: CASRGGQNTEAFF
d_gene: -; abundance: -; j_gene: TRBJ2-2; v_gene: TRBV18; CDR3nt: TGTGCCAGCTCACCAGGGCTGACGAACACCGGGGAGCTGTTTTTT; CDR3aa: CASSPGLTNTGELFF
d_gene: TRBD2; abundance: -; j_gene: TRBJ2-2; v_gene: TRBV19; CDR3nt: TGTGCCAGTCTAGCGGCCTACACCGGGGAGCTGTTTTTT; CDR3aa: CASLAAYTGELFF
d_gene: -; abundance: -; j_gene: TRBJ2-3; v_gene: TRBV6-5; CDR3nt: TGTGCCAGCAGTTACAAGGGGATAGCGGAAGATACGCAGTATTTT; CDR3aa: CASSYKGIAEDTQYF
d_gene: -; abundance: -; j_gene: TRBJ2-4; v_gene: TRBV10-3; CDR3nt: TGTGCCATCAGTGACCTCCAGGGGGCCAAAAACATTCAGTACTTC; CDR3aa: CAISDLQGAKNIQYF
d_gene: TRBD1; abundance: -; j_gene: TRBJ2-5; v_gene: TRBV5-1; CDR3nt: TGCGCCAGCAGCTACGACAGGGGGAGGGAGACCCAGTACTTC; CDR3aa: CASSYDRGRETQYF
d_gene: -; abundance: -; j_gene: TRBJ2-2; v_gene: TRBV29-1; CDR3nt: TGCAGCGTTCAAACCGGGGAGCTGTTTTTT; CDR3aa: CSVQTGELFF
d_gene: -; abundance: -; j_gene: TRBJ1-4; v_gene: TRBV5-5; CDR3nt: TGTGCCAGCAGCTTAGGGACAACAACTAATGAAAAACTGTTTTTT; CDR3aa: CASSLGTTTNEKLFF
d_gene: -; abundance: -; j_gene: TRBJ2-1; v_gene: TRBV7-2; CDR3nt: TGTGCCAGCAGCCCCGACAGTTACAATGAGCAGTTCTTC; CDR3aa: CASSPDSYNEQFF
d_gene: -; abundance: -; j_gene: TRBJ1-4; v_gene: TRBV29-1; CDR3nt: TGCAGCGTTGGGGCAGGGCTTGAGGAAAGAAAACTGTTTTTT; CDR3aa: CSVGAGLEERKLFF
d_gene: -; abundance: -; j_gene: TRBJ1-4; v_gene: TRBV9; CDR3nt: TGTGCCAGCAGCGACGGAACAGGTCGAGGAGAAAAACTGTTTTTT; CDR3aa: CASSDGTGRGEKLFF
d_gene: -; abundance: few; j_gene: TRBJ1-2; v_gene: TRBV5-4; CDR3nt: TGTGCCAGCAGTCCGGGATTAGGCGGCTACACCTTC; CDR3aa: CASSPGLGGYTF
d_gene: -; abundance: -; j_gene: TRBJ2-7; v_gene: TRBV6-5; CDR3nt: TGTGCCAGCAGTTCCGGGGGTTACGAGCAGTACTTC; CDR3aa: CASSSGGYEQYF
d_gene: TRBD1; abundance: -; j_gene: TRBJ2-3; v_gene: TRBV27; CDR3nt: TGTGCCAGCAGTTCCCACCTGCAGGGGGCAGATACGCAGTATTTT; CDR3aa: CASSSHLQGADTQYF
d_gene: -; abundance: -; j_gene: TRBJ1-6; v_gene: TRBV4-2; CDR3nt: TGTGCCAGCAGCCCAAGAACGGCGGATAATTCACCCCTCCACTTT; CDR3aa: CASSPRTADNSPLHF
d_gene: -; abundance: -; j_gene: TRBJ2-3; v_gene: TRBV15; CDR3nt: TGTGCCACCAGCAGAGATCTTCCAGATACGCAGTATTTT; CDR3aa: CATSRDLPDTQYF
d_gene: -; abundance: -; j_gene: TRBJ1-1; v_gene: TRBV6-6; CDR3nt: TGTGCCAGCATTGCGGGATTGAACACTGAAGCTTTCTTT; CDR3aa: CASIAGLNTEAFF
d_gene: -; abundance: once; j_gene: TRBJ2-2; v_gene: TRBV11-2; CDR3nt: TGTGCCAGCAGCTTAGGCGACACTAACACCGGGGAGCTGTTTTTT; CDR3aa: CASSLGDTNTGELFF
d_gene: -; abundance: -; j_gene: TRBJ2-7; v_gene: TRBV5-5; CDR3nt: TGTGCCAGCAGCTTGTCGGCCCCAGGATTATACGAGCAGTACTTC; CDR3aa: CASSLSAPGLYEQYF
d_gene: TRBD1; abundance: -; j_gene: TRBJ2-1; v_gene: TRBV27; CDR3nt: TGTGCCAGCAGTTTGGGACAGGGGATATACAATGAGCAGTTCTTC; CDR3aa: CASSLGQGIYNEQFF
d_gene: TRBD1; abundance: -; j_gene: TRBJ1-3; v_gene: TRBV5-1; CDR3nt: TGCGCCAGCAGCTTGGACCCAGGGGGTGGAAACACCATATATTTT; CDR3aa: CASSLDPGGGNTIYF
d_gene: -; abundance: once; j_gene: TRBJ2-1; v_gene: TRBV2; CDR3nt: TGTGCCAAAGGAGGCCCACAAACCTCCTACAATGAGCAGTTCTTC; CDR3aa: CAKGGPQTSYNEQFF
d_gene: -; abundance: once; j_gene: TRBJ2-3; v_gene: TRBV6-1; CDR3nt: TGTGCCAGCGGGTGGGACATCACAGATACGCAGTATTTT; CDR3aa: CASGWDITDTQYF
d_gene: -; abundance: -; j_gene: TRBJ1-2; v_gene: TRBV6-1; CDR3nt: TGTGCCAGCAGTGAAAGGGGTCGAGGTGGCTACACCTTC; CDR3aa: CASSERGRGGYTF
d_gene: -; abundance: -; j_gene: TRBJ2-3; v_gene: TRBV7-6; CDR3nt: TGTGCCAGCAGCCCGGGTCCAGGCACAGATACGCAGTATTTT; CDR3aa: CASSPGPGTDTQYF
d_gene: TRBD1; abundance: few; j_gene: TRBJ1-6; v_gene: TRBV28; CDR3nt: TGTGCCAGCAGTGTCGACAGGGAAGACTCACCCCTCCACTTT; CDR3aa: CASSVDREDSPLHF
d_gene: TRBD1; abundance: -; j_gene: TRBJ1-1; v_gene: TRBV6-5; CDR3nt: TGTGCCAGCAGTTACCGAGAGGGACAGGAAGCTTTCTTT; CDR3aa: CASSYREGQEAFF
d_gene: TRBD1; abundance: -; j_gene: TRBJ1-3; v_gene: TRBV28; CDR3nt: TGTGCCAGCAGTCTGGGACAGGGGAGCTCTGGAAACACCATATATTTT; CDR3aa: CASSLGQGSSGNTIYF
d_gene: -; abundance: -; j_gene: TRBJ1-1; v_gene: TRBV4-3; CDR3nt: TGCGCCAGCAGCCAAGATGCCAGGTACACTGAAGCTTTCTTT; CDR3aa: CASSQDARYTEAFF
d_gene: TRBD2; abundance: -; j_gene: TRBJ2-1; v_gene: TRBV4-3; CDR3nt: TGCGCCAGCAGCCAAGATCGGCTAGCGGGAGTCGGTGAGCAGTTCTTC; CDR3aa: CASSQDRLAGVGEQFF
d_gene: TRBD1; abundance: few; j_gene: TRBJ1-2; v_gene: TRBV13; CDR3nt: TGTGCCAGCAGCTTTGGGGGACAGGGGGCCTACTATGGCTACACCTTC; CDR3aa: CASSFGGQGAYYGYTF